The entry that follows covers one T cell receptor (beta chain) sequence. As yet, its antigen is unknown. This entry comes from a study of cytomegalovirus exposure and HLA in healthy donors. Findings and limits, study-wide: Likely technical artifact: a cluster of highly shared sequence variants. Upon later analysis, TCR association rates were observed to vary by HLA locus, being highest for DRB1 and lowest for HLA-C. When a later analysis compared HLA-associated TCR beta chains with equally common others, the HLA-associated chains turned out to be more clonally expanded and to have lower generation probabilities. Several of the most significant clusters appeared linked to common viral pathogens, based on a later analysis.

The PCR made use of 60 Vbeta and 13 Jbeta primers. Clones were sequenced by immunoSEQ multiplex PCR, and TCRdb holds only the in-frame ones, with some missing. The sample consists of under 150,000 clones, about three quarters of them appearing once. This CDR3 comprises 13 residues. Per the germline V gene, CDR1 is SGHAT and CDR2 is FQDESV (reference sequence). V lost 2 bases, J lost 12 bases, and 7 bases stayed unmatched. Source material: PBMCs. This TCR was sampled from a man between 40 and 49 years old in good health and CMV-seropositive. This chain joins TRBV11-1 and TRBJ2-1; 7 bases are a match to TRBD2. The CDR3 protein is CASSLITGGVQFF. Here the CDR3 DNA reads TGTGCCAGCAGCTTAATAACGGGAGGTGTGCAGTTCTTC.